This TCR beta chain was captured in a study of T cells in Graves' hyperthyroidism and ophthalmopathy. RNA transcripts gave rise to amplified TCR beta CDR3 regions. First-round RT-PCR targeting the TCR CDR3 was performed with the HTBI primer set. TCRdb reprocessed the multiplex PCR reads with MiXCR, giving one entry per CDR3 protein. The table shows about 300,000 distinct CDR3 sequences, with roughly a fifth occurring only once. This clonotype was found a few times. The sample consisted of blood. The TCR comes from a man aged 45-60 years with Graves' ophthalmopathy.

The CDR3 here is CATSDSGQGGTEAFF. The CDR3 bases are TGTGCCACCAGTGATTCGGGACAGGGCGGCACTGAAGCTTTCTTT. The rearrangement links TRBV24-1 to TRBJ1-1, with 9 bases matching TRBD1. CDR1 and CDR2 from the germline V gene are KGHDR and SFDVKD. The CDR3 sequence is 15 residues long. Germline trimming cut 2 bases from V and 4 bases from J; bases unmatched to any gene: 4.